This T cell receptor beta chain was sequenced for a study of blood T cell repertoires in COVID-19. Profiling relied on immunoSEQ multiplex PCR, and the TCRdb table lists in-frame clones only, not all of them. Of around 200,000 clones detected, about 86% appear once; the ten largest clones hold about 6%. V lost 8 bases, J lost 5 bases, and 12 bases lay in between. This CDR3 contains 13 residues. Germline-derived CDR1 and CDR2 are MDHEN and SYDVKM. The sample comprised peripheral blood. The chain employs TRBV28 and TRBJ1-4; D ambiguous. This receptor was obtained from a man aged 55 to 70 who had recovered from COVID-19. CDR3 DNA sequence: TGTGCCAGCGTGAGGTCACAAAATGAAAAACTGTTTTTT. Protein sequence: CASVRSQNEKLFF. Together with reference TRBV28 and TRBJ1-4, the CDR3 gives the full variable domain: DVKVTQSSRYLVKRTGEKVFLECVQDMDHENMFWYRQDPGLGLRLIYFSYDVKMKEKGDIPEGYSVSREKKERFSLILESASTNQTSMYLCASVRSQNEKLFFGSGTQLSVL.